The source of this TCR beta chain is a study of T cell repertoires in cytomegalovirus infection. Study-level findings and limits: Of the TCR beta families, the public ones yielded a cumulative frequency that identified carriers of CMV plus the relevant HLA. Dominating the ex vivo response were HLA-C-restricted CMV-specific TCR beta clonotypes.

V was shortened by 7 bases and J by 6 bases, with 16 bases between the two germline ends. This CDR3 is built from 13 residues. Germline V gives CDR1 MDHEN, CDR2 SYDVKM. TCRdb independently ran MiXCR on the reads; one entry per CDR3 protein. This table holds about half a million distinct CDR3 sequences, more than 40% found once. This clonotype was counted a few times. Its antigen remains unknown. The sample consisted of cultured PBMCs, taken from culture after CMV antigen stimulation. This chain joins TRBV28 and TRBJ2-7; tentatively, D is TRBD2 (6 bases). This TCR came from a human donor in good health (CMV status not recorded). Some clones in this sample may be carry-over from other donors' samples. CDR3 sequence (DNA): TGTGCCAGCATATCGGGGGTGATCGGCGAGCAGTACTTC. Translation gives CASISGVIGEQYF.